A single sample is the source of the 13 T cell receptor beta chains below, sequenced in a study of cytotoxic CD8 clonotypes in ibrutinib-treated CLL. Assay: immunoSEQ multiplex PCR; the TCRdb copy retains only in-frame clones and omits some. This table holds 160,000 or so clones, under 85% found once. The sample here was PBMCs, taken after 24 months of ibrutinib treatment. The receptors stem from a human donor with chronic lymphocytic leukemia.

This rearrangement joins TRBV9 to TRBJ2-7, with 10 bases that match TRBD1. In germline, CDR1 is SGDLS, CDR2 YYNGEE. The junction had 5 bases not matched to a gene; V was cut back by 1 base and J by 4 bases. The length of the CDR3 is 15 residues. CDR3 sequence reads: CASSVPGQGVYEQYF. The DNA for the CDR3 is TGTGCCAGCAGCGTACCCGGACAGGGGGTATACGAGCAGTACTTC.

The chain links TRBV11-2 to TRBJ2-1; D unclear. The CDR3 has 12 residues. V lost 1 base and J lost 8, with 6 bases in between. The germline V gene has CDR1 SGHAT and CDR2 FQNNGV. In DNA, the CDR3 is TGTGCCAGCAGCTTAGTTAAGGATGAGCAGTTCTTC. This encodes CASSLVKDEQFF. The full variable domain, with the rest looked up from reference TRBV11-2 and TRBJ2-1, is EAGVAQSPRYKIIEKRQSVAFWCNPISGHATLYWYQQILGQGPKLLIQFQNNGVVDDSQLPKDRFSAERLKGVDSTLKIQPAKLEDSAVYLCASSLVKDEQFFGPGTRLTVL.

V and J are TRBV4-2 and TRBJ2-1; 11 bases agree with TRBD2. Trimming took 0 bases from V and 3 from J; bases not matched to a gene: 4. The length of the CDR3 is 17 residues. Germline-derived CDR1 and CDR2 are LGHNA and YNFKEQ. The CDR3 nucleotides read TGTGCCAGCAGCCAAGAGGTAGCGGGGGGGCTCTACAATGAGCAGTTCTTC. Translating it yields CASSQEVAGGLYNEQFF.

The chain joins TRBV7-2 to TRBJ2-7, with 9 bases aligning to TRBD2. Losses at the gene ends were 3 bases for V and 2 bases for J; bases not matched to a gene: 8. The CDR3 contains 16 residues. The germline V gene has CDR1 SGHTA and CDR2 FQGNSA. Written as DNA, the CDR3 is TGTGCCAGCAGCTTGGGAGCGGGAGGATTAACCTACGAGCAGTACTTC. Encoded protein: CASSLGAGGLTYEQYF.

This chain connects TRBV27 to TRBJ2-2, with 7 nucleotides matching TRBD1. The junction had 10 bases not matched to a gene; V was cut back by 4 bases and J by 5 bases. CDR1 is MNHEY, CDR2 SMNVEV, per germline (reference sequence). This CDR3 comprises 16 residues. CDR3 bases: TGTGCCAGCAGTTCCCGGGACAGAGCGACGACCGGGGAGCTGTTTTTT. Translating gives CASSSRDRATTGELFF.

The chain joins TRBV6-6 to TRBJ2-1, with D unclear. CDR3 size: 16 residues. V lost 1 base to trimming and J lost 6 bases, with 16 bases between them. Looked up from germline, CDR1 is MNHNY and CDR2 is SVGAGI (reference sequence). CDR3 coding DNA: TGTGCCAGCAGTTACTTGACGGCGACCCTCTTCAATGAGCAGTTCTTC. Residues: CASSYLTATLFNEQFF.

On this clone itself: It is unclear where the CDR3 begins or ends on the DNA, so no DNA is shown, and the CDR3 is as TCRdb lists it. V and J are TRBV9 and TRBJ1-1. The V gene's germline CDR1 is SGDLS and CDR2 YYNGEE. The length of the CDR3 is 18 amino acids, counting both ends. CDR3 protein: CASSQAIFGAGRDTEAFF.

Only one count was recorded for this clone. V is TRBV6-1 and J is TRBJ1-2; TRBD1 is a possible D gene (5 bases). The CDR3 length is 14 residues. Germline values: CDR1 MNHNS, CDR2 SASEGT. V was trimmed by 6 bases and J by 7 bases, leaving 18 bases between them. The CDR3 region is CASSETGTGPGYTF. CDR3 nucleotide sequence: TGTGCCAGCAGCGAAACCGGGACGGGGCCTGGCTACACCTTC.

This chain joins TRBV19 and TRBJ2-1; D could derive from TRBD1 or TRBD2 (5 bases each). This CDR3 is 17 amino acids long. Germline V lookup: CDR1 LNHDA, CDR2 SQIVND (reference sequence). Trimming removed 6 bases from V and 0 bases from J, with 18 bases in between. CDR3 DNA sequence: TGTGCCAGTAGGCCACGCACGGGACCTCTCTCCTACAATGAGCAGTTCTTC. Translation: CASRPRTGPLSYNEQFF.

This CDR3 is CASSLPGNTQYF. The DNA for the CDR3 is TGTGCCAGCAGCTTACCGGGGAATACGCAGTATTTT. This chain connects TRBV7-3 to TRBJ2-3; TRBD2 might be the D (5 bases). This CDR3 is built from 12 residues. The ends were cut back, 2 bases at V and 7 bases at J, with 7 bases in the middle. From germline, CDR1 is SGHTA and CDR2 FQGTGA.

This chain links TRBV7-2 with TRBJ1-5; tentative D call: TRBD1 (5 bases). This CDR3 spans 14 amino acids. Germline V CDR1 and CDR2: SGHTA, FQGNSA. Between the trimmed V and J ends, which lost 6 bases and 6 bases, there was a span of 15 bases. CDR3 DNA sequence: TGTGCCAGCAGATTCGGGGGAGGCGGTCAGCCCCAGCATTTT. Translation gives CASRFGGGGQPQHF.

The chain links TRBV7-3 to TRBJ2-1; D not certain. This CDR3 has 12 amino acids. Per the germline V gene, CDR1 is SGHTA and CDR2 is FQGTGA. V lost 5 bases and J 10 bases, leaving 12 bases between the germline ends. CDR3 nucleotides: TGTGCCAGCAGCCCGCCCAAAGGCGAGCAGTTCTTC. Translated: CASSPPKGEQFF.

The chain combines TRBV14 with TRBJ2-3, with 11 positions matching TRBD2. The junction had 16 bases not matched to a gene; V was cut back by 0 bases and J by 5 bases. This CDR3 is built from 20 residues. Per the germline V gene, CDR1 is SGHDN and CDR2 is FVKESK. CDR3: CASSQDSRASGRRRGDTQYF. As DNA, the CDR3 is TGTGCCAGCAGCCAAGATTCAAGGGCTAGCGGGAGGCGAAGGGGAGATACGCAGTATTTT.